This TCR beta chain was found in a study of Ad26.COV2.S vaccination and SARS-CoV-2 variants. Method: immunoSEQ multiplex PCR; TCRdb's copy keeps in-frame clones and lacks some. Among roughly 450,000 clones listed, approximately 90% were seen once. Treatment defined: roughly 20 received Ad26.COV2.S at low or high dose, single or two shots; five or six received placebo; per-sample allocation not given. Samples analyzed were those drawn on day 63 after the first vaccine or placebo injection. This material consisted of peripheral blood, taken in a trial of Ad26.COV2.S vaccine versus placebo. This TCR derives from a person between 18 and 65 years old who received the Ad26.COV2.S COVID-19 vaccine or a placebo.

The CDR3 region has the DNA TGTGCCAGCAGCTTTCAGGGGACGATTTCGCATGGCTACACCTTC. Amino acid sequence: CASSFQGTISHGYTF. This chain uses TRBV7-9 with TRBJ1-2; the D gene is possibly TRBD1 (6 bases). Between the trimmed V and J ends, which lost 3 bases and 6 bases, there was a span of 17 bases. Looked up from germline, CDR1 is SEHNR and CDR2 is FQNEAQ (reference sequence). CDR3 length: 15 residues.